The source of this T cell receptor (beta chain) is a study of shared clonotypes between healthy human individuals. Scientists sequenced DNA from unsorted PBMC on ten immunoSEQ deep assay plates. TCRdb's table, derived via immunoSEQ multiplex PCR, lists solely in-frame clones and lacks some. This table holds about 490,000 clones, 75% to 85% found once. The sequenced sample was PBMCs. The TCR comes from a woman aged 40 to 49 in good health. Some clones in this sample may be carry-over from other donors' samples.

The CDR3 DNA reads TGTGCCAGCAGGGACTACAGGGACTCCTACGAGCAGTACTTC. As protein: CASRDYRDSYEQYF. This chain links TRBV6-1 with TRBJ2-7; D is perhaps TRBD1 or TRBD2 (6 bases each). Germline CDR1 reads MNHNS; CDR2 reads SASEGT. Trimming took 6 bases from V and 0 from J, leaving 12 bases between them. The length of the CDR3 is 14 residues.